This T cell receptor (beta chain) was documented in a study of PD-1 blockade in classical Hodgkin lymphoma (dated by TCRdb to 2018 to 2020). For the wider study: Nivolumab dosing was 3 mg/kg intravenously every 2 weeks, continuing until either disease progression or unacceptable toxicity. To define a peripheral blood immune signature of response to PD-1 blockade in classical Hodgkin lymphoma, the study combined TCR beta sequencing with CyTOF.

This sample's time point label indicates: cycle 1 day 1 (C1D1), immediately before nivolumab initiation. Relapse after autologous stem cell transplantation had occurred in all trial patients, and cohorts A, B and C were distinguished by prior brentuximab vedotin exposure. The trial cohort was composed of 56 patients with relapsed/refractory classical Hodgkin lymphoma, for whom complete response, partial response or progressive disease was recorded as best overall response. In the multi-cohort phase II CheckMate 205 trial, trial patients received single-agent nivolumab. Best overall response was determined by an independent review committee according to the 2007 International Working Group response criteria. Trial PBMCs were collected immediately before nivolumab initiation (C1D1) and during therapy at cycle 2 day 1 and cycle 4 day 1. Peripheral blood was collected in 8 mL Vacutainer Cell Preparation Tubes, from which PBMCs were isolated by centrifugation and then cryopreserved.

The Qiagen DNeasy kit was used to extract genomic DNA both from unsorted PBMCs and from the negatively selected CD4+ and CD8+ fractions. TCR beta CDR3 regions were amplified by immunoSEQ multiplex PCR using primers annealing to V and J segments. A synthetic immune receptor repertoire was used to minimize amplification bias, and remaining bias was computationally removed after sequencing. As for the authors' bioinformatics: Custom Python scripts were used to quantify repertoire diversity as the Shannon entropy index. Unsorted, CD4+ and CD8+ repertoires were analyzed separately, except in combined analyses where CD4+ and CD8+ sequences were merged in silico. A clone was considered expanded if an increase in frequency of at least 2-fold after treatment relative to C1D1 was found, and a pseudocount of 0.5 was applied to clones undetected at baseline. Clones with 0 or 1 copy at C1D1 were classified as singleton clones, and clones with 2 or more copies were classified as non-singleton clones. Clones expanded in unsorted samples were annotated as CD4+, CD8+ or unknown by matching protein sequences in sorted samples from the same patient. Wilcoxon tests on paired samples were used to test changes in diversity from C1D1 to C4D1. TCRdb stores this immuneACCESS table with in-frame sequences only. Part of the clones is absent; in the studies checked, under half of the shortfall reflects unresolved V genes, and no reason is known for the rest. V, J and clone size were drawn from that table, and D and trimming were deduced from the DNA. This sample comprises 12,000 to 15,000 clones, about 82% of them detected only once. The ten largest make up approximately 4.5% of the sample.

CDR1 and CDR2, per the germline V gene (reference sequence), are MNHEY and SMNVEV. The germline ends are 13 bases apart after V is trimmed by 3 bases and J by 8 bases. The CDR3 runs 13 amino acids, cysteine and phenylalanine included. Only CDR3 DNA remains: 39 bases, in frame from the first base. What the authors observed across the whole study: A significant rise by C4D1 was seen in CD4+ but not CD8+ TCR diversity (p=0.0027 vs p=0.16), with the rise being most apparent in complete responders (p=0.02). Baseline TCR diversity was reported to be lower in newly diagnosed patients than in healthy donors and to be lower still in relapsed/refractory patients. Patients starting nivolumab less than 1 year after ASCT had lower diversity and were excluded from later analyses to avoid confounding by immune reconstitution. Only a single clinical trial cohort was studied, and what caused the repertoire differences, possibly disease activity or prior therapy, remained undefined. Trial patients achieving complete response had baseline diversity similar to newly diagnosed patients, whereas partial responders and progressors had significantly lower diversity.

In the case of this clone: The antigen this receptor binds is unknown. No base quality values were provided; no much bigger clone lies one nucleotide off.

The sequence was collected from a human donor with classical Hodgkin lymphoma. Specimen: peripheral blood mononuclear cells (PBMCs), collected at baseline. The receptor chain draws on TRBV27 and TRBJ1-2; D gene: possibly TRBD1, on 5 matching bases. The CDR3 region has the sequence CASSFGDWRGYTF. The bases are TGTGCCAGCAGTTTCGGGGACTGGAGGGGCTACACCTTC.